This T cell receptor (beta chain) was profiled in a study of OX40 agonist ivuxolimab in advanced cancers. Study summary: The diagnoses of dose-escalation patients were hepatocellular carcinoma, melanoma, renal cell or head and neck cancer. Eligibility rules accepted prior anti-PD-1, anti-PD-L1 or anti-CTLA-4 therapy, and 35% to 45% had some.

The germline CDR1 and CDR2 sequences are SQVTM and ANQGSEA. Deletions cut 4 bases from V and 1 base from J, with 14 bases between. The CDR3 length is 15 residues. The repertoire was sequenced with immunoSEQ multiplex PCR; TCRdb's copy has only in-frame clones and lacks some. The sample has about 86,000 clones; approximately 92% are singletons. The specimen was CD4+ or CD8+ T cells sorted from blood, collected in a trial of the OX40 agonist ivuxolimab. The chain combines TRBV29-1 with TRBJ2-1; D may correspond to TRBD1 or TRBD2 (5 bases each). The receptor was isolated from an adult with an advanced solid tumor such as melanoma, head and neck, liver or kidney cancer. In nucleotides, the CDR3 is TGCAGCGTTGCCGGGGCCAGGGCTTCCTACAATGAGCAGTTCTTC. Encoded protein: CSVAGARASYNEQFF.